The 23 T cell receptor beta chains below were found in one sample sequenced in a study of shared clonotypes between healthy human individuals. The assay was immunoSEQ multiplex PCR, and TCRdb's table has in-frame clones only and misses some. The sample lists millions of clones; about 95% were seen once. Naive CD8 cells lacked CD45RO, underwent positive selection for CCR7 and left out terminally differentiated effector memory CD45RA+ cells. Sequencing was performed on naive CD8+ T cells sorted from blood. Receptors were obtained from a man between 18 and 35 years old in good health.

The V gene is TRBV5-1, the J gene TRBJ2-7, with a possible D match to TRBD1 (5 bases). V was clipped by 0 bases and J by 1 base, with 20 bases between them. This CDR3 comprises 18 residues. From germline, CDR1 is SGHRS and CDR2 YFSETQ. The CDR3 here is CASSLAWQGKTESYEQYF. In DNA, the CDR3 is TGCGCCAGCAGCTTGGCCTGGCAGGGTAAAACTGAATCCTACGAGCAGTACTTC.

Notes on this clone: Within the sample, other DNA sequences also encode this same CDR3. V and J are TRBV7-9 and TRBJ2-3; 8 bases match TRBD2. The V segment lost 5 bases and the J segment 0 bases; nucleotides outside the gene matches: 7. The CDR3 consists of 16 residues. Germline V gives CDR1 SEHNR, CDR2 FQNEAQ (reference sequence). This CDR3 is CASSLGLAASTDTQYF. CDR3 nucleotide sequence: TGTGCCAGCAGCCTCGGACTAGCCGCTAGCACAGATACGCAGTATTTT.

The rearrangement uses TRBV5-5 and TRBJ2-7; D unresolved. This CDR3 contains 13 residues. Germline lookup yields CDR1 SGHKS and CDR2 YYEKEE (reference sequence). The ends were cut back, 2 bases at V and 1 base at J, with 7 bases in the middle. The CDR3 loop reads CASSFPLSYEQYF. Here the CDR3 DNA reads TGTGCCAGCAGCTTTCCGTTATCCTACGAGCAGTACTTC.

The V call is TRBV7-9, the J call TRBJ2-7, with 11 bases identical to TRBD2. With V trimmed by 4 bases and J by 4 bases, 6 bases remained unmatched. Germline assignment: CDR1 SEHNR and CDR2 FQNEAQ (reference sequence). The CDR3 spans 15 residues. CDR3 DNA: TGTGCCAGCAGCTCCACTAGCGGGAGCGTGTACGAGCAGTACTTC. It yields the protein CASSSTSGSVYEQYF.

The CDR3 here is CASSEVGDPDTQYF. CDR3 DNA: TGTGCCAGCAGTGAGGTGGGTGATCCAGATACGCAGTATTTT. The rearrangement uses TRBV6-1 and TRBJ2-3, with D unresolved. This CDR3 region has 14 residues. V lost 3 bases and J 4 bases, leaving 11 bases between the germline ends. Germline values: CDR1 MNHNS, CDR2 SASEGT.

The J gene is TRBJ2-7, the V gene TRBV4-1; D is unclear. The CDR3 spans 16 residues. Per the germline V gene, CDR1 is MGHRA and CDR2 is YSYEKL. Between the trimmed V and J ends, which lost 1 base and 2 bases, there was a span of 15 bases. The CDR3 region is CASSQAGSGITYEQYF. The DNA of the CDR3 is TGCGCCAGCAGCCAAGCCGGCTCCGGCATCACCTACGAGCAGTACTTC.

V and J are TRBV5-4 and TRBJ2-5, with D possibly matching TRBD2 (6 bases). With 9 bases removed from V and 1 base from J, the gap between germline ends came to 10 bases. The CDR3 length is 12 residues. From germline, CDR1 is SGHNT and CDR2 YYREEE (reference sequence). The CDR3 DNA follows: TGTGCCACGGGGGACTTCCAAGAGACCCAGTACTTC. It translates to CATGDFQETQYF.

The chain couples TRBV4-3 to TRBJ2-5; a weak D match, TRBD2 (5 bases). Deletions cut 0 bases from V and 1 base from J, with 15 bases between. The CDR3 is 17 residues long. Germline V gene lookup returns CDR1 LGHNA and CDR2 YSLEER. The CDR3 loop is CASSQDRPAGVQETQYF. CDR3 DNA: TGCGCCAGCAGCCAAGATAGGCCGGCCGGGGTCCAAGAGACCCAGTACTTC.

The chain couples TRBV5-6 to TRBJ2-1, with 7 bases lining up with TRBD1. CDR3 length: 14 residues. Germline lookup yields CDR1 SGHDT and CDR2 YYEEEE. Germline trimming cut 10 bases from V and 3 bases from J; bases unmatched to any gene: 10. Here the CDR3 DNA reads TGTGCCGTTCGGTGGGCAGGGGGCTACAATGAGCAGTTCTTC. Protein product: CAVRWAGGYNEQFF.

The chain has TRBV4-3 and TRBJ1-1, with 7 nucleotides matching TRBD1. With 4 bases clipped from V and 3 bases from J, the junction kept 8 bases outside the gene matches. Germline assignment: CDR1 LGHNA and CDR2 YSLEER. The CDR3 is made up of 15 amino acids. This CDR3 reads CASSRRGGGDTEAFF. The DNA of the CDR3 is TGCGCCAGCAGCCGAAGGGGAGGGGGCGACACTGAAGCTTTCTTT.

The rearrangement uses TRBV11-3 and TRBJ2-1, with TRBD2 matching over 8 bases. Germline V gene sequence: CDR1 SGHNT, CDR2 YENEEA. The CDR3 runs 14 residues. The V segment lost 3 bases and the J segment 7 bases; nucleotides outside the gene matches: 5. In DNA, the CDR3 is TGTGCCAGCAGCTTCAGCGGGAGTGAGAATGAGCAGTTCTTC. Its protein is CASSFSGSENEQFF.

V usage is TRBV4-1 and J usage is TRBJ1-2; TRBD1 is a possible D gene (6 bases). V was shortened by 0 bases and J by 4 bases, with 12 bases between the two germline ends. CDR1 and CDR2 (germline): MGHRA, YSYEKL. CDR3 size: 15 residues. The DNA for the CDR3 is TGCGCCAGCAGCCAAGATGCAGGGGAGATCTATGGCTACACCTTC. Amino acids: CASSQDAGEIYGYTF.

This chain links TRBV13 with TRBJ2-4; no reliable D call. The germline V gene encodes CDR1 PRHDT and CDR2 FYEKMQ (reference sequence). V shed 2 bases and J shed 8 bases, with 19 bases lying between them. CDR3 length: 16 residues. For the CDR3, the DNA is TGTGCCAGCAGCTTAAAGGATGCAGCAAGGAGTGACATTCAGTACTTC. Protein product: CASSLKDAARSDIQYF.

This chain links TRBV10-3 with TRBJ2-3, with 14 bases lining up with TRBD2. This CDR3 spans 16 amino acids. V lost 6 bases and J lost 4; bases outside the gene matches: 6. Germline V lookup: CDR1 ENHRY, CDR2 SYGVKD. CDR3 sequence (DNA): TGTGCCATCAGCCCTCCGACTAGCGGGAGGGCAGATACGCAGTATTTT. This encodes CAISPPTSGRADTQYF.

Written as DNA, the CDR3 is TGCGCCAGCAGCCAAACTAGACTAGCGGGAAACACCGGGGAGCTGTTTTTT. Translated: CASSQTRLAGNTGELFF. The chain is built from TRBV4-3 and TRBJ2-2; TRBD2 matches 11 bases. Unmatched junction bases numbered 4, after V lost 2 bases and J lost 2 bases. Germline V gene lookup returns CDR1 LGHNA and CDR2 YSLEER. This CDR3 has 17 amino acids.

The CDR3 region is CASNTMGNTIYF. The CDR3 nucleotides are TGTGCCAGCAACACTATGGGAAACACCATATATTTT. V usage is TRBV5-8 and J usage is TRBJ1-3; D gene ambiguous. Germline V lookup: CDR1 SGHTS, CDR2 YDEGEE. The germline V and J ends were trimmed by 6 bases and 4 bases, with 8 bases remaining between them. The CDR3 consists of 12 residues.

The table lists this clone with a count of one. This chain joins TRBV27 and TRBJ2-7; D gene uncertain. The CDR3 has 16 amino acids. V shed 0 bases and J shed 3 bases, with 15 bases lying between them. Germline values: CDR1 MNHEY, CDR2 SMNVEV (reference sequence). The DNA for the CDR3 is TGTGCCAGCAGTTTATCCGGATACAGCGAATTCTACGAGCAGTACTTC. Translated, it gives CASSLSGYSEFYEQYF.

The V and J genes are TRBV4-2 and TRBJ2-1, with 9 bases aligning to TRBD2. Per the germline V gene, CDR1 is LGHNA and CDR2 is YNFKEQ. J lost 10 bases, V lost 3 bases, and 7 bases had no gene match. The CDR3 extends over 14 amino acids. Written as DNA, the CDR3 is TGTGCCAGCAGCCACCTTAGCGGGGGAGACGAGCAGTTCTTC. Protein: CASSHLSGGDEQFF.

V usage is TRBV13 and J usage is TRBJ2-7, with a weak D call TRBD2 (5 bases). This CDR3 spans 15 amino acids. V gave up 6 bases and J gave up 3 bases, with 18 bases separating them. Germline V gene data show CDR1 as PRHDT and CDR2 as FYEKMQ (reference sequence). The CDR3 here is CASSGGSAMNYEQYF. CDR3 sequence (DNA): TGTGCCAGCAGTGGAGGAAGCGCCATGAACTACGAGCAGTACTTC.

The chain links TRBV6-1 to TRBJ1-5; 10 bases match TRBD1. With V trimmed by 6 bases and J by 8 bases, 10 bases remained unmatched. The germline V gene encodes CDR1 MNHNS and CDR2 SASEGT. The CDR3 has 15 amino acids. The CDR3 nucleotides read TGTGCCAGCAGACCCGGGACAGGGGTAGGTGAGCCCCAGCATTTT. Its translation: CASRPGTGVGEPQHF.

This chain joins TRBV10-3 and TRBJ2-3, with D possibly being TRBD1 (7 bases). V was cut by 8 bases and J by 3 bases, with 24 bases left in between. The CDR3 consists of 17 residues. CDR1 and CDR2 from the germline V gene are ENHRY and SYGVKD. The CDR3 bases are TGTGCCATCGGAGGGGGCAGCGACTATCAGGGGACAGATACGCAGTATTTT. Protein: CAIGGGSDYQGTDTQYF.

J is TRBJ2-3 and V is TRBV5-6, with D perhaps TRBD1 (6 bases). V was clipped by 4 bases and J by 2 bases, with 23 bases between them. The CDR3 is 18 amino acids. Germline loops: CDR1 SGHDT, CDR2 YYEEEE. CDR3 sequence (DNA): TGTGCCAGCAGCCCGCTTGCGAACAGGGAGATATTCACAGATACGCAGTATTTT. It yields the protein CASSPLANREIFTDTQYF.

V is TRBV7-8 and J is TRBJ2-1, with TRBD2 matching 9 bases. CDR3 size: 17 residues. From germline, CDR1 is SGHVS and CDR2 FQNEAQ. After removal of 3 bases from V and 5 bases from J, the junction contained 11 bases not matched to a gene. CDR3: CASSFSLAGGLNNEQFF. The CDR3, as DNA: TGTGCCAGCAGCTTTTCCTTGGCGGGAGGGCTCAACAATGAGCAGTTCTTC.